Following are 20 T cell receptor beta chains from one sample sequenced in a study of blood T cell repertoires in COVID-19. Sequencing was performed with immunoSEQ multiplex PCR; in TCRdb, only in-frame clones are kept and a portion is missing. The data show 250,000 or so clones, approximately 86% seen once. Sequencing was performed on peripheral blood. All receptors derive from a man aged 25-45 years with active or convalescent COVID-19.

This chain uses TRBV24-1 with TRBJ2-1; maybe TRBD1 (5 bases). The germline gives CDR1 KGHDR, CDR2 SFDVKD. Trimming stripped 4 bases from V and 9 bases from J, with 12 bases between. This CDR3 comprises 13 residues. This CDR3 is CATSDLGQGEQFF. CDR3 coding DNA: TGTGCCACCAGTGACCTGGGCCAGGGTGAGCAGTTCTTC.

The V call is TRBV7-2, the J call TRBJ1-4; D remains ambiguous. There are 14 residues in the CDR3. Germline-derived CDR1 and CDR2 are SGHTA and FQGNSA. V shed 1 base and J shed 8 bases, with 11 bases lying between them. The CDR3 is CASSLGGGPEKLFF. The CDR3 nucleotides read TGTGCCAGCAGCTTAGGTGGAGGGCCGGAAAAACTGTTTTTT.

The chain uses TRBV5-1 and TRBJ1-2; a possible D gene is TRBD1 (6 bases). V lost 5 bases and J lost 4, with 15 bases in between. The CDR3 loop spans 14 amino acids. Germline CDR1 and CDR2: SGHRS and YFSETQ. The CDR3 DNA sequence: TGCGCCAGCAGGGGAGAGACAGGTCGCTATGGCTACACCTTC. Translating it yields CASRGETGRYGYTF.

The V gene is TRBV5-1, the J gene TRBJ1-2; D remains unclear. CDR3 length: 14 residues. Trimming removed 0 bases at V and 7 bases at J, with 13 bases between. The V gene's germline CDR1 is SGHRS and CDR2 YFSETQ. CDR3 DNA sequence: TGCGCCAGCAGCTTGGGCCAGGCCGTGGGTGGCTACACCTTC. It encodes CASSLGQAVGGYTF.

The DNA for the CDR3 is TGTGCCAGCAGCTTTTTGACGGGGAACACTGAAGCTTTCTTT. Translation gives CASSFLTGNTEAFF. The V gene is TRBV13, the J gene TRBJ1-1, with unresolved D. The length of the CDR3 is 14 residues. The V gene lost 3 bases and the J gene lost 1 base, with 9 bases spanning the gap. Per germline, CDR1 PRHDT and CDR2 FYEKMQ (reference sequence).

This sequence joins TRBV6-5 and TRBJ1-2; 10 nucleotides match TRBD1. The V and J ends lost 6 bases and 2 bases, in that order; junction bases with no gene match: 6. This CDR3 has 15 residues. The V gene's germline CDR1 is MNHEY and CDR2 SVGAGI. The CDR3: CASRWGQGRNYGYTF. The CDR3 region has the DNA TGTGCCAGCAGATGGGGACAGGGGCGGAACTATGGCTACACCTTC.

V and J are TRBV4-2 and TRBJ1-4, with a possible D match to TRBD1 (5 bases). This CDR3 is 16 amino acids long. V was trimmed by 3 bases and J by 5 bases, leaving 16 bases between them. Germline assignment: CDR1 LGHNA and CDR2 YNFKEQ. CDR3 DNA: TGTGCCAGCAGCCACCAAAGTAGGGGTGGGAATGAAAAACTGTTTTTT. It is translated as CASSHQSRGGNEKLFF.

This clone was detected only once. The DNA is left out, because the CDR3 cannot be placed on it with certainty; the CDR3 is given as TCRdb lists it. The chain carries TRBV21-1 and TRBJ1-2; TRBD1 is the table's D call, not checked against the DNA. TRBV21-1 has pseudogene status. Ends included, the CDR3 has 18 residues. The CDR3 region is CASSKAVGRGTPNYGYTF.

The chain employs TRBV9 and TRBJ1-1; perhaps TRBD1 as D (6 bases). The V end lost 3 bases, the J end lost 0 bases, and 12 bases lay between the germline ends. Germline CDR1 SGDLS, CDR2 YYNGEE. This CDR3 spans 15 amino acids. CDR3 residues: CASSAEDSLNTEAFF. The CDR3 coding sequence is TGTGCCAGCAGCGCAGAGGACAGCTTGAACACTGAAGCTTTCTTT.

This chain joins TRBV7-9 and TRBJ1-5, with D tentatively TRBD1 (6 bases). Germline V gene sequence: CDR1 SEHNR, CDR2 FQNEAQ (reference sequence). The CDR3 is made up of 15 amino acids. The V gene lost 6 bases and the J gene lost 2 bases, with 14 bases spanning the gap. CDR3 loop: CASSAQGHGNQPQHF. CDR3 nucleotides: TGTGCCAGCAGTGCACAGGGTCATGGCAATCAGCCCCAGCATTTT.

This chain uses TRBV7-6 with TRBJ2-5; no firm D call. The CDR3 sequence is 13 residues long. The V and J ends lost 5 bases and 2 bases respectively, with 9 bases between them. Germline loops: CDR1 SGHVS, CDR2 FNYEAQ. CDR3 coding DNA: TGTGCCAGCAGCAATAGAGCACAAGAGACCCAGTACTTC. Its protein product is CASSNRAQETQYF.

The rearrangement uses TRBV6-1 and TRBJ2-5, with 14 bases fitting TRBD2. Germline V gene data show CDR1 as MNHNS and CDR2 as SASEGT. The CDR3 covers 18 residues. V was clipped by 1 base and J by 2 bases; unmatched bases: 6. The CDR3 sequence: CASSEVTSGGASQETQYF. CDR3 DNA: TGTGCCAGCAGTGAAGTGACTAGCGGGGGGGCCAGTCAAGAGACCCAGTACTTC.

This clone turned up a few times. CDR3 sequence (DNA): TGTGCCAGCAGCCGAGGACAATATAATTCACCCCTCCACTTT. Its protein is CASSRGQYNSPLHF. The chain uses TRBV7-8 and TRBJ1-6, with D tentatively TRBD1 (5 bases). Trimming left V 5 bases short and J 4 bases short, with 9 bases between. CDR3 length: 14 amino acids. CDR1 and CDR2 from the germline V gene are SGHVS and FQNEAQ.

The genes are TRBV30 and TRBJ2-7, with D possibly being TRBD1 (6 bases). Trimming pared 3 bases from V and 6 bases from J, leaving 15 bases between. This CDR3 is built from 13 residues. Per the germline V gene, CDR1 is GTSNPN and CDR2 is SVGIG (reference sequence). CDR3: CAWRSHRESEQYF. In nucleotides, the CDR3 is TGTGCCTGGAGATCCCACAGGGAAAGCGAGCAGTACTTC.

V usage is TRBV6-2 or TRBV6-3 and J usage is TRBJ2-3; D gene unclear. This CDR3 is built from 12 residues. Germline V CDR1 and CDR2: MNHEY, SVGEGT. V was shortened by 5 bases and J by 4 bases, with 7 bases between the two germline ends. The CDR3 protein is CASSPTPDTQYF. In DNA, the CDR3 is TGTGCCAGCAGTCCCACTCCAGATACGCAGTATTTT.

The rearrangement links TRBV4-2 to TRBJ1-6, with TRBD1 as a possible D gene (5 bases). The length of the CDR3 is 14 residues. Trimming removed 0 bases from V and 7 bases from J, with 7 bases in between. CDR1 and CDR2 (germline): LGHNA, YNFKEQ. CDR3 bases: TGTGCCAGCAGCCAAGATAGACAGAATTCACCCCTCCACTTT. Encoded protein: CASSQDRQNSPLHF.

This chain links TRBV7-2 with TRBJ1-1; possible D gene TRBD1, 5 bases. Per the germline V gene, CDR1 is SGHTA and CDR2 is FQGNSA. This CDR3 contains 16 residues. V lost 1 base, J lost 7 bases, and 19 bases lay in between. The CDR3 bases are TGTGCCAGCAGCTTAGGACCTCGCGGGGCCGATAATGAAGCTTTCTTT. Protein: CASSLGPRGADNEAFF.

The gene calls are TRBV2 and TRBJ1-5; tentatively, D is TRBD1 (5 bases). V was clipped by 5 bases and J by 3 bases, with 11 bases between them. The CDR3 totals 14 residues. The germline V gene has CDR1 SNHLY and CDR2 FYNNEI. CDR3 nucleotides: TGTGCCAGCAGTCCAGGGTATGCCAATCAGCCCCAGCATTTT. Translation: CASSPGYANQPQHF.

The chain recombines TRBV5-6 with TRBJ2-5; D is unclear. Germline lookup yields CDR1 SGHDT and CDR2 YYEEEE. V was clipped by 1 base and J by 1 base, with 8 bases between them. The CDR3 covers 14 residues. The CDR3 DNA sequence: TGTGCCAGCAGCTTGCGTAGCTTCCAAGAGACCCAGTACTTC. This encodes CASSLRSFQETQYF.

This rearrangement joins TRBV5-1 to TRBJ2-7, with 8 bases fitting TRBD1. The CDR3 is 15 amino acids. V trimming: 3 bases; J trimming: 8 bases; junction bases outside the gene matches: 13. Germline V CDR1 and CDR2: SGHRS, YFSETQ. In DNA, the CDR3 is TGCGCCAGCAGCTACCACATCGACCAGGGGGCCCAGCAGTACTTC. Its protein is CASSYHIDQGAQQYF.